These 19 T cell receptor beta chains were sequenced from one sample in a study of blood T cells in healthy people across ages (dated by TCRdb to about 2015). Library prep was done by 5' RACE. The sequencing machine was an Illumina HiSeq 2500. The second PCR ran for roughly 7 to 12 cycles and used a J-beta primer mix along with a sample-barcoded 5' primer. TCRdb took the public reads, trimmed them with fastp at Q25, ran MiXCR for clone calling and kept in-frame beta chains. Rows are combined by CDR3 protein, so each entry shows the most common genes and DNA. This sample lists hundreds of thousands of distinct CDR3 sequences; roughly half were detected once. The ten largest clones take up approximately 12% of the sample. The sequencing input was blood. These receptors were obtained from a woman of 80 years or more in good health.

V and J are TRBV20-1 and TRBJ2-2; 10 nucleotides line up with TRBD2. Germline V CDR1 and CDR2: DFQATT, SNEGSKA (reference sequence). J lost 4 bases, V lost 1 base, and 6 bases had no gene match. The CDR3 spans 16 residues. DNA for the CDR3: TGCAGTGCTAGAGCTAGCGGGAGACTTTCCACCGGGGAGCTGTTTTTT. It specifies CSARASGRLSTGELFF.

The chain recombines TRBV3-1 with TRBJ2-1, with D possibly TRBD1 on 5 matching bases. Per germline, CDR1 LGHDT and CDR2 YNNKEL (reference sequence). The CDR3 covers 13 residues. The V and J ends lost 6 bases and 6 bases respectively, with 12 bases between them. The CDR3 DNA sequence: TGTGCCAGCAGTAGGGCAGGGTTCAATGAGCAGTTCTTC. This encodes CASSRAGFNEQFF.

The CDR3 DNA reads as TGTGCCAGCTCACCACCGGCCAGGGCGGAGACCCAGTACTTC. Translation gives CASSPPARAETQYF. This chain connects TRBV18 to TRBJ2-5; a possible D gene is TRBD1 (5 bases). From germline, CDR1 is KGHSH and CDR2 LQKENI. This CDR3 has 14 amino acids. Trimming stripped 0 bases from V and 5 bases from J, with 10 bases between. Complete variable domain (other parts from reference TRBV18 and TRBJ2-5): NAGVMQNPRHLVRRRGQEARLRCSPMKGHSHVYWYRQLPEEGLKFMVYLQKENIIDESGMPKERFSAEFPKEGPSILRIQQVVRGDSAAYFCASSPPARAETQYFGPGTRLLVL.

Only a few counts were recorded for this clonotype. The J gene is TRBJ2-6, the V gene TRBV2; perhaps D is TRBD1 or TRBD2 (5 bases each). Germline CDR1 and CDR2: SNHLY and FYNNEI. The V end was cut by 9 bases, the J end by 0 bases, with 9 bases between. The CDR3 is 14 amino acids. The CDR3 protein is CASGTSSGANVLTF. Here the CDR3 DNA reads TGTGCCAGTGGGACGAGCTCTGGGGCCAACGTCCTGACTTTC.

The chain joins TRBV11-2 to TRBJ2-4; possibly TRBD2 for D (6 bases). The J call may not be correct, given that the DNA end is closer to TRBJ2-7. The CDR3 consists of 15 residues. The germline CDR1 and CDR2 sequences are SGHAT and FQNNGV. CDR3 sequence: CASSFLLTSFYEQYF. In DNA form, the CDR3 reads TGTGCCAGCAGCTTCCTTTTGACTAGTTTCTACGAGCAGTACTTC.

This clonotype was recorded once. This chain uses TRBV5-4 with TRBJ1-1; a weak D match, TRBD1 (6 bases). This CDR3 has 12 residues. V was pared by 5 bases and J by 4 bases, with 9 bases between. CDR1 and CDR2 (germline): SGHNT, YYREEE (reference sequence). Here the CDR3 DNA reads TGTGCCAGCAGAGCACAGGGCACTGAAGCTTTCTTT. The encoded protein is CASRAQGTEAFF. Looking up the rest from reference TRBV5-4 and TRBJ1-1 gives the full variable domain: ETGVTQSPTHLIKTRGQQVTLRCSSQSGHNTVSWYQQALGQGPQFIFQYYREEENGRGNFPPRFSGLQFPNYSSELNVNALELDDSALYLCASRAQGTEAFFGQGTRLTVV.

Worth noting for this clonotype: This clone may be a read error of a much larger clone one base away. The DNA of the CDR3 is TGTGCCAGCAGTTTGACAGGGGGGCGGTTGAAGACCCAGTACTTC. Translating it yields CASSLTGGRLKTQYF. This rearrangement joins TRBV12-3 or TRBV12-4 to TRBJ2-7, with 9 bases lining up with TRBD1. Gene TRBJ2-5 matches the end of the DNA better, so the J call may be wrong. The CDR3 is 15 amino acids.

This clonotype showed up just once. The V and J genes are TRBV18 and TRBJ2-4, with 13 nucleotides matching TRBD2. The J call may not be correct, given that the DNA end is closer to TRBJ2-7. The CDR3 sequence is 17 residues long. Germline-derived CDR1 and CDR2 are KGHSH and LQKENI. CDR3 loop: CASSPTGLAGISYEQYF. The CDR3 DNA sequence: TGTGCCAGCTCCCCGACGGGACTAGCGGGAATCTCCTACGAGCAGTACTTC.

In regard to this clonotype: A much larger clone is a single base away; this may be a read error. The rearrangement uses TRBV7-2 and TRBJ2-3, with D unclear. Per germline, CDR1 SGHTA and CDR2 FQGNSA. The CDR3 runs 17 residues. The DNA for the CDR3 is TGTGCCAGCAGCTCCCCCCTGACAAGGGTTCTCACAGATACGCTGTATTTT. It yields the protein CASSSPLTRVLTDTLYF.

This clonotype was seen a handful of times. The chain uses TRBV24-1 and TRBJ2-4; D uncertain. Germline CDR1 reads KGHDR; CDR2 reads SFDVKD. V was cut by 3 bases and J by 0 bases, with 5 bases left in between. The CDR3 sequence is 14 residues long. The CDR3 DNA reads as TGTGCCACCAGTGATGCGGTAGCCAAAAACATTCAGTACTTC. This encodes CATSDAVAKNIQYF.

As regards this clonotype: At one boundary the junction diverges from the germline segment, which might be a read error. The chain joins TRBV9 to TRBJ2-5; D is unclear. CDR1 SGDLS and CDR2 YYNGEE come from the germline V gene. The CDR3 totals 15 residues. The DNA for the CDR3 is TGTGCCTGCAGCGTAGAAAGTTCTGGCTTATTTGAGCAGTACTTC. Translating it yields CACSVESSGLFEQYF. The full variable domain, in which reference TRBV9 and TRBJ2-5 provide the parts outside the CDR3, is DSGVTQTPKHLITATGQRVTLRCSPRSGDLSVYWYQQSLDQGLQFLIQYYNGEERAKGNILERFSAQQFPDLHSELNLSSLELGDSALYFCACSVESSGLFEQYFGPGTRLLVL.

This clonotype came up a few times. The chain couples TRBV20-1 to TRBJ1-5, with a weak D call TRBD1 (6 bases). V shed 6 bases and J shed 6 bases, with 15 bases lying between them. CDR1 and CDR2 from the germline V gene are DFQATT and SNEGSKA (reference sequence). The CDR3 extends over 13 amino acids. CDR3 coding DNA: TGCAGTGCCGAAGCAGGAGGGGGTCAGCCCCAGCATTTT. Translation gives CSAEAGGGQPQHF.

The V and J genes are TRBV10-3 and TRBJ1-2; 9 nucleotides align to TRBD1. The CDR3 is made up of 15 amino acids. CDR1 and CDR2 (germline): ENHRY, SYGVKD. V trimming: 2 bases; J trimming: 7 bases; junction bases outside the gene matches: 8. The CDR3: CAISEAGQGICGYTF. As DNA, the CDR3 is TGTGCCATCAGTGAGGCTGGACAGGGGATCTGTGGCTACACCTTC.

In this sample, this clonotype turned up many times. The chain recombines TRBV6-5 with TRBJ2-3, with D unclear. From germline, CDR1 is MNHEY and CDR2 SVGAGI. This CDR3 has 14 residues. Trimming stripped 6 bases from V and 5 bases from J, with 15 bases between. This CDR3 is CASSPLRAGDTQYF. CDR3 nucleotides: TGTGCCAGCAGCCCACTCCGGGCCGGAGATACGCAGTATTTT.

This clonotype was picked up many times. The rearrangement joins TRBV20-1 to TRBJ1-1; D is unresolved. Germline CDR1 is DFQATT and CDR2 is SNEGSKA (reference sequence). The germline V and J ends were trimmed by 3 bases and 1 base, with 6 bases remaining between them. This CDR3 comprises 12 residues. The DNA of the CDR3 is TGCAGTGCTAGGCCGTGGAACACTGAAGCTTTCTTT. This sequence encodes CSARPWNTEAFF.

On this clonotype: A much larger clonotype is one base distant, so this may be a read error. The rearrangement uses TRBV12-3 or TRBV12-4 and TRBJ2-1; 8 positions match TRBD2. J lost 9 bases, V lost 0 bases, and 10 bases had no gene match. The CDR3 runs 16 residues. CDR3 region: CASSLARLARSGEQFF. The CDR3 DNA is TGTGCCAGCAGTTTAGCAAGACTAGCGAGATCGGGTGAGCAGTTCTTC.

In DNA, the CDR3 is TGTGCCAGCAGTTTACGCCTAGCGGATACGAGCTCCTACAATGAGCAGTTCTTC. The encoded protein is CASSLRLADTSSYNEQFF. The chain links TRBV12-3 or TRBV12-4 to TRBJ2-1; 7 nucleotides match TRBD2. The CDR3 has 18 residues. With 2 bases clipped from V and 0 bases from J, the junction kept 10 bases outside the gene matches.

Many counts were recorded for this clonotype. The chain employs TRBV24-1 and TRBJ2-5, with 13 bases identical to TRBD2. This CDR3 is 18 amino acids long. V trimming: 3 bases; J trimming: 0 bases; junction bases outside the gene matches: 6. Looked up from germline, CDR1 is KGHDR and CDR2 is SFDVKD. For the CDR3, the DNA is TGTGCCACCAGTGATGGGACTAGCGGGATCCCCTACCAAGAGACCCAGTACTTC. Its translation is CATSDGTSGIPYQETQYF.

The CDR3 loop reads CASSLSGGASNEQFF. CDR3 in DNA: TGTGCCAGCAGCCTCAGCGGGGGGGCCTCCAATGAGCAGTTCTTC. The V and J genes are TRBV7-3 and TRBJ2-1, with 10 bases aligning to TRBD2. The CDR3 has 15 amino acids. Germline V lookup: CDR1 SGHTA, CDR2 FQGTGA. The junction had 7 bases not matched to a gene; V was cut back by 5 bases and J by 6 bases.